Shown below are 20 T cell receptor beta chains from a single sample sequenced in a study of response to subunit inactivated influenza vaccine. MiXCR was run by TCRdb on the RT-PCR reads, yielding one entry per CDR3 protein. Of 630,000 or so distinct CDR3 sequences listed, 15% to 18% are singletons. The material sequenced was PBMCs from blood, taken approximately 13 days after vaccination. All receptors come from a man in his forties or fifties who received an inactivated influenza vaccine.

The V and J genes are TRBV5-8 and TRBJ1-5; D perhaps matches TRBD1 (5 bases). The CDR3 covers 15 residues. Germline CDR1 is SGHTS and CDR2 is YDEGEE. Trimming shortened V by 4 bases and J by 5 bases, and 16 bases separated the two germline ends. In DNA form, the CDR3 reads TGTGCCAGCAGCAGTACGGGACCCAGGGATCAGCCCCAGCATTTT. Its translation is CASSSTGPRDQPQHF.

CDR3: CASSLRDGRAEQFF. DNA of the CDR3: TGTGCCAGCTCACTACGGGACGGTAGGGCTGAGCAGTTCTTC. The chain uses TRBV18 and TRBJ2-1, with D perhaps TRBD1 or TRBD2 (5 bases each). The CDR3 sequence is 14 residues long. In germline, CDR1 is KGHSH, CDR2 LQKENI. Trimming took off 4 bases at V and 9 bases at J, with 16 bases between the two ends.

This clonotype was counted between two and nine times. The V and J genes are TRBV4-2 and TRBJ1-2, with 7 bases lining up with TRBD1. V was clipped by 0 bases and J by 6 bases; unmatched bases: 16. Germline loops: CDR1 LGHNA, CDR2 YNFKEQ. This CDR3 has 18 residues. The CDR3 loop reads CASSQDTFILIDRDGYTF. CDR3 sequence (DNA): TGTGCCAGCAGCCAAGATACATTTATCCTCATCGACAGGGATGGCTACACCTTC.

This clonotype has a handful of counts. This chain joins TRBV20-1 and TRBJ1-1; 8 nucleotides line up with TRBD1. The germline V gene has CDR1 DFQATT and CDR2 SNEGSKA (reference sequence). The CDR3 is 13 residues long. Trimming removed 5 bases from V and 4 bases from J; junction bases left unmatched: 6. CDR3 nucleotides: TGCAGTGCTCGCCAGGACAGGGCCACTGAAGCTTTCTTT. This gives the protein CSARQDRATEAFF.

The CDR3: CASSPLEWSDPYNEQFF. CDR3 nucleotide sequence: TGTGCCAGCAGCCCCCTTGAGTGGAGTGACCCCTACAATGAGCAGTTCTTC. The gene calls are TRBV3-2 and TRBJ2-1. TRBV3-2 is given as a pseudogene. The CDR3 extends over 17 amino acids.

This clonotype was found a few times. The chain uses TRBV3-1 and TRBJ2-3; 8 nucleotides match TRBD2. CDR3 size: 19 residues. J lost 5 bases, V lost 0 bases, and 16 bases had no gene match. From germline, CDR1 is LGHDT and CDR2 YNNKEL (reference sequence). CDR3 bases: TGTGCCAGCAGCCAAGAAGGTATATTGAGAGCGGGGGCGGTAGATACGCAGTATTTT. It is translated as CASSQEGILRAGAVDTQYF.

The gene calls are TRBV7-9 and TRBJ2-1, with 12 bases lining up with TRBD2. The junction had 12 bases not matched to a gene; V was cut back by 5 bases and J by 7 bases. The CDR3 consists of 17 residues. CDR1 is SEHNR and CDR2 is FQNEAQ in the germline V gene (reference sequence). The DNA for the CDR3 is TGTGCCAGCAGCGGCTTCCGACTAGCGGGAGCAGGTAATGAGCAGTTCTTC. It translates to CASSGFRLAGAGNEQFF. The variable domain in full, with the rest retrieved from reference TRBV7-9 and TRBJ2-1, is DTGVSQNPRHKITKRGQNVTFRCDPISEHNRLYWYRQTLGQGPEFLTYFQNEAQLEKSRLLSDRFSAERPKGSFSTLEIQRTEQGDSAMYLCASSGFRLAGAGNEQFFGPGTRLTVL.

There are many counts of this clonotype. As DNA, the CDR3 is TGCGCCAGCTCTCTACACTCCTACGAGCAGTACTTC. Protein sequence: CASSLHSYEQYF. The chain links TRBV10-1 to TRBJ2-7; D is unclear. The CDR3 is made up of 12 amino acids. CDR1 and CDR2 from the germline V gene are WNHNN and SYGVQD (reference sequence). Trimming shortened V by 8 bases and J by 0 bases, and 8 bases separated the two germline ends.

This clonotype turned up a few times. The chain combines TRBV20-1 with TRBJ1-1; D unresolved. The CDR3 has 15 amino acids. Germline loops: CDR1 DFQATT, CDR2 SNEGSKA (reference sequence). Trimming left V 2 bases short and J 1 base short, with 14 bases between. CDR3 bases: TGCAGTGCTAGACCTATCTCCGGGCCGAACACTGAAGCTTTCTTT. Translating gives CSARPISGPNTEAFF.

This clonotype has only a few counts. The V call is TRBV28, the J call TRBJ2-6, with 11 nucleotides matching TRBD1. This CDR3 comprises 15 residues. V lost 10 bases, J lost 0 bases, and 2 bases stayed unmatched. CDR1 and CDR2 from the germline V gene are MDHEN and SYDVKM. CDR3: CATGQGASGANVLTF. The CDR3 DNA reads as TGTGCCACCGGACAGGGGGCCTCTGGGGCCAACGTCCTGACTTTC.

The V and J genes are TRBV6-1 and TRBJ2-6; D remains unclear. There are 19 residues in the CDR3. Germline V gene lookup returns CDR1 MNHNS and CDR2 SASEGT. Trimming shortened V by 6 bases and J by 1 base, and 22 bases separated the two germline ends. The DNA of the CDR3 is TGTGCCAGCAGCCCACACCAAATTGATCCAAGGTCTGGGGCCAACGTCCTGACTTTC. Translation gives CASSPHQIDPRSGANVLTF.

This sequence joins TRBV9 and TRBJ2-5; D perhaps matches TRBD2 (6 bases). The CDR3 runs 18 residues. V gave up 0 bases and J gave up 2 bases, with 20 bases separating them. Germline-derived CDR1 and CDR2 are SGDLS and YYNGEE. CDR3 loop: CASSVAPIWRDGQETQYF. In DNA form, the CDR3 reads TGTGCCAGCAGCGTAGCTCCTATCTGGCGGGATGGTCAAGAGACCCAGTACTTC. The complete variable domain, with remaining parts taken from reference TRBV9 and TRBJ2-5, reads DSGVTQTPKHLITATGQRVTLRCSPRSGDLSVYWYQQSLDQGLQFLIQYYNGEERAKGNILERFSAQQFPDLHSELNLSSLELGDSALYFCASSVAPIWRDGQETQYFGPGTRLLVL.

Here the CDR3 reads CSARGTGGFEKLFF. CDR3 sequence (DNA): TGCAGTGCTAGAGGGACAGGGGGTTTTGAAAAACTGTTTTTT. The chain couples TRBV20-1 to TRBJ1-4; 10 bases are shared with TRBD1. Germline V gene data show CDR1 as DFQATT and CDR2 as SNEGSKA (reference sequence). The CDR3 has 14 amino acids. V gave up 1 base and J gave up 7 bases; unmatched junction bases: 3.

The V call is TRBV3-1, the J call TRBJ1-5, with D possibly being TRBD1 (5 bases). V was clipped by 4 bases and J by 3 bases, with 10 bases between them. This CDR3 spans 14 amino acids. Germline V lookup: CDR1 LGHDT, CDR2 YNNKEL (reference sequence). The CDR3 nucleotides read TGTGCCAGCAGCCCCGGGACGATCAATCAGCCCCAGCATTTT. Protein product: CASSPGTINQPQHF.

This chain links TRBV28 with TRBJ2-1; 9 bases are shared with TRBD2. Trimming took 2 bases from V and 8 from J; bases not matched to a gene: 7. The CDR3 totals 15 residues. Germline CDR1 MDHEN, CDR2 SYDVKM. CDR3 region: CASSLTASGIHEQFF. CDR3 nucleotide sequence: TGTGCCAGCAGTTTAACAGCTAGCGGGATCCATGAGCAGTTCTTC.

The V gene is TRBV27, the J gene TRBJ2-1, with TRBD1 matching 7 bases. Germline values: CDR1 MNHEY, CDR2 SMNVEV (reference sequence). The CDR3 has 15 residues. Trimming cost V 2 bases and J 9 bases; bases outside gene matches: 10. The CDR3 coding sequence is TGTGCCAGCAGTTTAATTATCCAGGGGGTGGCTGAGCAGTTCTTC. It specifies CASSLIIQGVAEQFF.

The chain has TRBV7-8 and TRBJ2-2; D may match TRBD1 or TRBD2 (6 bases each). This CDR3 has 15 amino acids. V dropped 4 bases and J dropped 5 bases, with 14 bases sitting between them. Germline assignment: CDR1 SGHVS and CDR2 FQNEAQ. The CDR3 DNA reads as TGTGCCAGCAGCTCTCAAGGGGGGTTTACCGGGGAGCTGTTTTTT. As protein: CASSSQGGFTGELFF.

This clonotype was seen a few times. The V call is TRBV20-1, the J call TRBJ2-3; either TRBD1 or TRBD2 may supply D (6 bases each). The CDR3 has 14 amino acids. The germline V and J ends were trimmed by 3 bases and 1 base, with 11 bases remaining between them. The germline V gene has CDR1 DFQATT and CDR2 SNEGSKA (reference sequence). The DNA for the CDR3 is TGCAGTGCTAGGGGGGGCAGTGGCACAGATACGCAGTATTTT. The encoded protein is CSARGGSGTDTQYF.

The chain recombines TRBV9 with TRBJ2-3; TRBD1 aligns across 7 bases. The CDR3 covers 15 residues. V was pared by 0 bases and J by 6 bases, with 7 bases of the junction left unmatched. Per germline, CDR1 SGDLS and CDR2 YYNGEE. The CDR3 loop reads CASSVAPGGSDTQYF. CDR3 nucleotide sequence: TGTGCCAGCAGCGTAGCCCCAGGGGGATCGGATACGCAGTATTTT.

This clonotype was detected only a few times. CDR3 loop: CASSFFLPGTGKTEAFF. CDR3 in DNA: TGTGCCAGCAGTTTCTTCCTTCCCGGGACAGGGAAAACTGAAGCTTTCTTT. The chain links TRBV28 to TRBJ1-1, with TRBD1 identical over 9 bases. Germline assignment: CDR1 MDHEN and CDR2 SYDVKM. The trim removed 3 bases at V and 5 bases at J, leaving 13 bases unmatched. The CDR3 is 17 amino acids. The full variable domain, rest sourced from reference TRBV28 and TRBJ1-1, is DVKVTQSSRYLVKRTGEKVFLECVQDMDHENMFWYRQDPGLGLRLIYFSYDVKMKEKGDIPEGYSVSREKKERFSLILESASTNQTSMYLCASSFFLPGTGKTEAFFGQGTRLTVV.